These T cell receptor beta chains were read from a single sample in a study of OX40 agonist ivuxolimab in advanced cancers. Measured with immunoSEQ multiplex PCR; TCRdb has only the in-frame clones, and not every one. The data contain approximately 84,000 clones, roughly 84% of them seen just once; the ten biggest clones take up approximately 2.6%. Sequencing was performed on CD4+ or CD8+ T cells sorted from blood, taken in a trial of the OX40 agonist ivuxolimab. The receptors originated from an adult with an advanced solid tumor such as melanoma, head and neck, liver or kidney cancer. Each CDR3 is given without its conserved first and last residue. Each record gives: V gene, J gene, CDR3 protein.

v_gene: TRBV28; j_gene: TRBJ2-7; CDR3aa: ASSSFPTSSKY
v_gene: TRBV6-4; j_gene: TRBJ1-1; CDR3aa: ASSDPQGRAF
v_gene: TRBV6-5; j_gene: TRBJ2-7; CDR3aa: ASSYDAGFSGEQY
v_gene: TRBV4-3; j_gene: TRBJ1-1; CDR3aa: ASSQDRFGRTEAF
v_gene: TRBV18; j_gene: TRBJ1-6; CDR3aa: ASSPDNYNSPLH
v_gene: TRBV28; j_gene: TRBJ2-3; CDR3aa: ASKTGDATQY
v_gene: TRBV19; j_gene: TRBJ2-3; CDR3aa: ASSPLSRNTQY
v_gene: TRBV6-1; j_gene: TRBJ1-3; CDR3aa: ASSPRDRVTIY
v_gene: TRBV4-2; j_gene: TRBJ2-3; CDR3aa: ASSLFDGEDTQY
v_gene: TRBV14; j_gene: TRBJ2-2; CDR3aa: ASSQVAGVNTGELF
v_gene: TRBV5-8; j_gene: TRBJ2-1; CDR3aa: ASSIRDHNEQF
v_gene: TRBV18; j_gene: TRBJ2-3; CDR3aa: ASSLPPDTQY
v_gene: TRBV7-3; j_gene: TRBJ2-3; CDR3aa: ASSRDSATDTQY
v_gene: TRBV2; j_gene: TRBJ2-1; CDR3aa: ASRPGASSYNEQF
v_gene: TRBV27; j_gene: TRBJ1-1; CDR3aa: ASSLSPGQNTEAF
v_gene: TRBV9; j_gene: TRBJ2-3; CDR3aa: ASSPAKGTSGYTDTQY
v_gene: TRBV7-9; j_gene: TRBJ1-5; CDR3aa: ASSSDGGSNQPQH
v_gene: TRBV5-1; j_gene: TRBJ2-7; CDR3aa: ASSFTTDSYEQY
v_gene: TRBV23-1; j_gene: TRBJ1-2; CDR3aa: ASSQFDGEGYGYT
v_gene: TRBV4-3; j_gene: TRBJ1-1; CDR3aa: ASSQVLQSNTEAF
v_gene: TRBV18; j_gene: TRBJ2-1; CDR3aa: ASSPGQGRHNEQF
v_gene: TRBV5-4; j_gene: TRBJ1-4; CDR3aa: ASRDQGGNEKLF
v_gene: TRBV10-2; j_gene: TRBJ2-3; CDR3aa: ASRRGRGVGPQY
v_gene: TRBV5-1; j_gene: TRBJ2-5; CDR3aa: ASSQGLAGEGETQY
v_gene: TRBV21-1; j_gene: TRBJ1-2; CDR3aa: ASSPRGGTGGVRNGYT
v_gene: TRBV5-8; j_gene: TRBJ2-7; CDR3aa: ASSLASGSYEQY
v_gene: TRBV6-5; j_gene: TRBJ2-7; CDR3aa: ASRPPGTGAYEQY
v_gene: TRBV5-1; j_gene: TRBJ2-5; CDR3aa: ASSLSSGGAGKTQY
v_gene: TRBV13; j_gene: TRBJ2-6; CDR3aa: ASSLFDRGQSGANVLT
v_gene: TRBV27; j_gene: TRBJ2-1; CDR3aa: ASSSQGQVYEQF
v_gene: TRBV19; j_gene: TRBJ2-2; CDR3aa: ASSIDSGNTGELF
v_gene: TRBV7-3; j_gene: TRBJ2-1; CDR3aa: ASSSSGQGTHEQF
v_gene: TRBV28; j_gene: TRBJ1-2; CDR3aa: ASSYQGSGYT
v_gene: TRBV12-2; j_gene: TRBJ2-3; CDR3aa: ASRLAPRRAGGQDTQY
v_gene: TRBV30; j_gene: TRBJ1-4; CDR3aa: AWSSPATNEKLF
v_gene: TRBV18; j_gene: TRBJ2-2; CDR3aa: ASSSTGESGELF
v_gene: TRBV11-3; j_gene: TRBJ2-5; CDR3aa: ASSHGGTQY